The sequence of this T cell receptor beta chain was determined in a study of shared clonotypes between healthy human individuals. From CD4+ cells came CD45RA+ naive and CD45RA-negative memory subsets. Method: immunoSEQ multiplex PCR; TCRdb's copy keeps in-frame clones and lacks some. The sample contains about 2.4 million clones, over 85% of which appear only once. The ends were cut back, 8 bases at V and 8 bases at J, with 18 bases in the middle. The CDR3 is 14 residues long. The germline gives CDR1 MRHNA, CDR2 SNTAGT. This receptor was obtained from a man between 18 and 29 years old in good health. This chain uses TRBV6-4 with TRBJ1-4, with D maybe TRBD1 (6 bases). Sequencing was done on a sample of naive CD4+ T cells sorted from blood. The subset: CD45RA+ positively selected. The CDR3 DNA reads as TGTGCCAGCGAACAGGGTGGGTATGAAGAAAAACTGTTTTTT. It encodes CASEQGGYEEKLFF.